The next 16 T cell receptor beta chains were all read from a single sample in a study of metastatic and nonmetastatic thyroid tumors. No treatment of any kind had been given to any patient before thyroid surgery. TCRdb re-processed the PCR reads through MiXCR. Of about 39,000 clones listed, 15% to 20% were seen once; the top ten hold around 15%. Input material: tumor tissue. These receptors all stem from a female donor with papillary thyroid cancer or a benign thyroid nodule (not recorded which). Some clones in this sample may be carry-over from other donors' samples.

This clone was detected a few times. This may arise from a read error, as a much more abundant clone is one base away. The V gene is TRBV20-1, the J gene TRBJ2-2, with 8 bases aligning to TRBD1. Germline assignment: CDR1 DFQATT and CDR2 SNEGSKA (reference sequence). CDR3 length equals 14 residues. V was pared by 6 bases and J by 0 bases, with 3 bases of the junction left unmatched. The CDR3 sequence: CSAGQGSNTGELFF. CDR3 nucleotides: TGCAGTGCAGGACAGGGCTCGAACACCGGGGAGCTGTTTTTT.

At least ten counts were recorded for this clone. The chain carries TRBV18 and TRBJ1-3, with D hard to call. The CDR3 length is 14 residues. The V end lost 2 bases, the J end lost 0 bases, and 5 bases lay between the germline ends. Per germline, CDR1 KGHSH and CDR2 LQKENI. The CDR3 protein is CASSPESSGNTIYF. As DNA, the CDR3 is TGTGCCAGCTCACCAGAGAGCTCTGGAAACACCATATATTTT.

Many counts were recorded for this clone. The chain has TRBV7-2 and TRBJ1-5; D unresolved. V was pared by 1 base and J by 5 bases, with 9 bases between. Germline values: CDR1 SGHTA, CDR2 FQGNSA. This CDR3 has 14 amino acids. The CDR3 coding sequence is TGTGCCAGCAGCTTAGAGGGCAGATATCAGCCCCAGCATTTT. Protein: CASSLEGRYQPQHF.

This clone has a count of ten or more. This rearrangement joins TRBV5-4 to TRBJ2-3; D not certain. The CDR3 extends over 12 amino acids. CDR1 SGHNT and CDR2 YYREEE come from the germline V gene (reference sequence). With 2 bases removed from V and 2 bases from J, the gap between germline ends came to 3 bases. This chain's CDR3 is CASSFYTDTQYF. CDR3 DNA sequence: TGTGCCAGCAGCTTCTACACAGATACGCAGTATTTT.

This clone was found many times. The chain has TRBV4-3 and TRBJ2-1; D is possibly TRBD2 (5 bases). The germline V gene encodes CDR1 LGHNA and CDR2 YSLEER. Trimming stripped 3 bases from V and 6 bases from J, with 12 bases between. This CDR3 has 14 amino acids. This chain's CDR3 is CASSHPGVSNEQFF. The CDR3 DNA reads as TGCGCCAGCAGCCACCCCGGGGTATCCAATGAGCAGTTCTTC.

This clone was counted ten times or more. This chain joins TRBV19 and TRBJ1-2; TRBD1 matches at 8 bases. The V gene end was trimmed by 4 bases and the J gene end by 6 bases; junction bases not matched to a gene: 4. This CDR3 is 13 amino acids long. Germline V CDR1 and CDR2: LNHDA, SQIVND (reference sequence). The CDR3 loop is CASSTGQGDGYTF. CDR3 DNA sequence: TGTGCCAGTAGTACCGGACAGGGAGATGGCTACACCTTC.

This clone occurred many times. The rearrangement links TRBV5-8 to TRBJ2-3; no clear D gene. CDR1 is SGHTS and CDR2 is YDEGEE in the germline V gene. The V end was cut by 4 bases, the J end by 0 bases, with 12 bases between. The CDR3 is 15 amino acids. DNA of the CDR3: TGTGCCAGCAGCGCCCCTGGCAGTAGCACAGATACGCAGTATTTT. This sequence encodes CASSAPGSSTDTQYF.

This clone was found many times. V is TRBV16 and J is TRBJ2-3; D is undetermined. The CDR3 is made up of 11 amino acids. Trimming stripped 2 bases from V and 5 bases from J, with 2 bases between. The germline CDR1 and CDR2 sequences are KGHSY and FQNENV. As DNA, the CDR3 is TGTGCCAGCAGCCAAATAGATACGCAGTATTTT. This encodes CASSQIDTQYF.

Concerning this clone itself: This may stem from a read error, because a much larger clone lies one nucleotide away. The chain has TRBV3-1 and TRBJ2-1; D is uncertain. V shed 5 bases and J shed 2 bases, with 7 bases lying between them. This CDR3 comprises 13 residues. The germline gives CDR1 LGHDT, CDR2 YNNKEL (reference sequence). The CDR3 region is CASSGKTYNEQFF. For the CDR3, the DNA is TGTGCCAGCAGCGGAAAGACCTACAATGAGCAGTTCTTC.

This clone appeared once. This chain links TRBV5-6 with TRBJ1-5; D not certain. The CDR3 is 12 residues long. Germline CDR1 reads SGHDT; CDR2 reads YYEEEE. The V gene lost 1 base and the J gene lost 1 base, with 0 bases spanning the gap. The CDR3 nucleotides read TGTGCCAGCAGCTTGAGCAATCAGCCCCAGCATTTT. This translates into CASSLSNQPQHF.

This clone has ten or more counts. The CDR3 protein is CASSAFSGGAETQYF. The CDR3 nucleotides are TGTGCCAGCAGCGCCTTCAGCGGGGGGGCGGAGACCCAGTACTTC. The J gene is TRBJ2-5, the V gene TRBV7-2; 10 bases match TRBD2. The germline CDR1 and CDR2 sequences are SGHTA and FQGNSA. There are 15 residues in the CDR3. V was clipped by 5 bases and J by 5 bases; unmatched bases: 8.

This clone was detected many times. The V gene is TRBV24-1, the J gene TRBJ2-7, with D tentatively TRBD1 or TRBD2 (5 bases each). CDR3 length: 13 amino acids. V was cut by 7 bases and J by 5 bases, with 14 bases left in between. The germline V gene encodes CDR1 KGHDR and CDR2 SFDVKD. CDR3 region: CATSGANNNEQYF. The CDR3 nucleotides are TGTGCCACCAGCGGGGCCAACAACAACGAGCAGTACTTC.

This chain connects TRBV11-2 to TRBJ2-7; 7 bases are a match to TRBD2. With V trimmed by 3 bases and J by 0 bases, 11 bases remained unmatched. CDR1 is SGHAT, CDR2 FQNNGV, per germline. This CDR3 is built from 17 residues. The CDR3 protein is CASSLGGGRASSYEQYF. The DNA of the CDR3 is TGTGCCAGCAGCTTGGGGGGAGGGCGGGCGAGCTCCTACGAGCAGTACTTC.

This clone appeared many times. This rearrangement joins TRBV6-1 to TRBJ2-7; D not certain. Trimming cost V 6 bases and J 0 bases, with 6 bases left between them. Germline assignment: CDR1 MNHNS and CDR2 SASEGT. The CDR3 runs to 12 residues. The CDR3 sequence: CASRSPSYEQYF. CDR3 sequence (DNA): TGTGCCAGCAGGTCACCCTCCTACGAGCAGTACTTC.

This clone came up a few times. This chain uses TRBV3-1 with TRBJ2-5; TRBD2 might be the D (5 bases). This CDR3 comprises 14 residues. The germline CDR1 and CDR2 sequences are LGHDT and YNNKEL (reference sequence). V lost 0 bases and J lost 7, with 12 bases in between. The chain's CDR3 is CASSQDPGVGTQYF. In DNA form, the CDR3 reads TGTGCCAGCAGCCAAGACCCCGGGGTTGGGACCCAGTACTTC.

This clone was picked up many times. The rearrangement uses TRBV30 and TRBJ1-5; possible D gene TRBD1, 5 bases. CDR1 is GTSNPN, CDR2 SVGIG, per germline (reference sequence). Trimming removed 0 bases from V and 5 bases from J, with 11 bases in between. This CDR3 has 14 amino acids. As DNA, the CDR3 is TGTGCCTGGAGTGTCGGGCAGGGCGATCAGCCCCAGCATTTT. Residues: CAWSVGQGDQPQHF.